This T cell receptor (beta chain) was sequenced for a study of blood T cell repertoires in COVID-19. Produced via immunoSEQ multiplex PCR; TCRdb's table is partial and in-frame only. This sample has 150,000 to 250,000 clones, with 94% found just once. The germline V gene encodes CDR1 SEHNR and CDR2 FQNEAQ (reference sequence). Trimming took 1 base from V and 5 from J, leaving 10 bases between them. This CDR3 contains 14 residues. Sequencing was carried out using peripheral blood. The V and J genes are TRBV7-9 and TRBJ2-3, with D unresolved. The sequence was obtained from a young man with COVID-19, enrolled during active disease. CDR3 coding DNA: TGTGCCAGCAGCTTAGGTACAACGGGAGATACGCAGTATTTT. This sequence encodes CASSLGTTGDTQYF.